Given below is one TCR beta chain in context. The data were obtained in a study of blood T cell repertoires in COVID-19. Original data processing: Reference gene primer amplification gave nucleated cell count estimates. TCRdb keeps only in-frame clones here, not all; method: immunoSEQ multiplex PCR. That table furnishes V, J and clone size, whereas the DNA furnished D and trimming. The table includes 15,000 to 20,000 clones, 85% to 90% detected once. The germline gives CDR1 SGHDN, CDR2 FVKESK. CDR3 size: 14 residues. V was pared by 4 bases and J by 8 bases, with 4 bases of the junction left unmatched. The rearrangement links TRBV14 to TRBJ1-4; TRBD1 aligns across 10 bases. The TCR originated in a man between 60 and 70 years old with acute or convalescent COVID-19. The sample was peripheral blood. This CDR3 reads CASSPRQGAEKLFF. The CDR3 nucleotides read TGTGCCAGCAGCCCCAGACAGGGGGCGGAAAAACTGTTTTTT.